Listed below are T cell receptor beta chains from one sample, sequenced in a study of T cell changes during pregnancy in multiple sclerosis. Profiled with immunoSEQ multiplex PCR; TCRdb holds only in-frame clones, not every one. The profile covers around 59,000 clones, with around 93% appearing a single time and 3% to 4% taken by the ten largest. Source: CD8+ T cells from peripheral blood mononuclear cells, taken in the second trimester of pregnancy. The receptors were sampled from a female donor with multiple sclerosis, enrolled in a pregnancy study. Each CDR3 is given with its conserved first and last residue. D genes are given only for firm matches. The listing skips clone size in some rows; elsewhere it reads once, few, many or a size class.

size,D,J,V,DNA,CDR3
-,TRBD1,TRBJ2-3,TRBV7-9,TGTGCCAGCAGCAACAGGGGGGATCGCACAGATACGCAGTATTTT,CASSNRGDRTDTQYF
once,-,TRBJ2-5,TRBV7-2,TGTGCCAGCCGGGACTTAAACACCCAGTACTTC,CASRDLNTQYF
-,TRBD1,TRBJ2-7,TRBV4-3,TGCGCCAGCAGCCAAGTCCGGGGACAGGGCAGCGAGCAGTACTTC,CASSQVRGQGSEQYF
-,-,TRBJ2-1,TRBV29-1,TGCAGCGTGGTAGGCACAGGGAACTCCTACAATGAGCAGTTCTTC,CSVVGTGNSYNEQFF
-,TRBD2,TRBJ2-1,TRBV7-3,TGTGCCAGCAGCGAGCGGGGGGGCCAAGAGCAGTTCTTC,CASSERGGQEQFF
-,-,TRBJ2-7,TRBV6-6,TGTGCCAGCAGTTACTCTAGTCAGGTATACGAGCAGTACTTC,CASSYSSQVYEQYF
once,-,TRBJ2-1,TRBV5-1,TGCGCCAGCAGCTTGGTGGGCAGGGGTTCCGTTGGCAATGAGCAGTTCTTC,CASSLVGRGSVGNEQFF
-,-,TRBJ2-3,TRBV6-4,TGTGCCAGCAGCCCCGGCGAGGGGGCAGATACGCAGTATTTT,CASSPGEGADTQYF
-,TRBD2,TRBJ2-3,TRBV29-1,TGCAGCGTTGAAGGACTAGCGGCGGATACGCAGTATTTT,CSVEGLAADTQYF
-,-,TRBJ2-7,TRBV7-9,TGTGCCAGCAGCTTAGCGCTCGTTCGTACAGGGACCTACGAGCAGTACTTC,CASSLALVRTGTYEQYF
-,-,TRBJ1-1,TRBV11-2,TGTGCCAGCAGCTTAGGGGACTGGGACACTGAAGCTTTCTTT,CASSLGDWDTEAFF
-,-,TRBJ2-3,TRBV7-9,TGTGCCAGCAGCCCGTCCGGGGGGCCTAGCACAGATACGCAGTATTTT,CASSPSGGPSTDTQYF
-,-,TRBJ2-2,TRBV19,TGTGCCAGTACCCTTGGGGCCCCAGGGGCCGGGGAGCTGTTTTTT,CASTLGAPGAGELFF
-,-,TRBJ2-1,TRBV4-1,TGCGCCAGCAGCCAAGGTGGGAGCAATGAGCAGTTCTTC,CASSQGGSNEQFF
-,TRBD2,TRBJ2-1,TRBV11-2,TGTGCCAGCAGCTTAAGCGGGAGCTCCTACAATGAGCAGTTCTTC,CASSLSGSSYNEQFF
-,-,TRBJ1-6,TRBV16,TGTGCCAGCAGCCAATCTGAGGGCACCCTCCACTTT,CASSQSEGTLHF
-,-,TRBJ1-5,TRBV7-9,TGTGCCAGCAGCGAAACAGGGAATCAGCCCCAGCATTTT,CASSETGNQPQHF
-,-,TRBJ2-2,TRBV11-2,TGTGCCAGCAGCCAGGAGGGGCTTGCGAACACCGGGGAGCTGTTTTTT,CASSQEGLANTGELFF
-,TRBD2,TRBJ2-3,TRBV2,TGTGCCAGCAGTGAAATCGGGGGAGGGCCACAGACAAGCGGAGATACGCAGTATTTT,CASSEIGGGPQTSGDTQYF
-,-,TRBJ2-3,TRBV19,TGTGCCAGTAGTCGTCGGACTAGCACAGATACGCAGTATTTT,CASSRRTSTDTQYF
-,-,TRBJ1-3,TRBV7-9,TGTGCCAGCAGCTTATCCTTACGTCAGGTCGGGAGCTCTGGAAACACCATATATTTT,CASSLSLRQVGSSGNTIYF
-,-,TRBJ2-1,TRBV19,TGTGCCAGTAGTATGTGGCTCAATGAGCAGTTCTTC,CASSMWLNEQFF
once,TRBD2,TRBJ2-4,TRBV2,TGTGCCAGCAGTGACGATAGGCTAGCGGGAGGTACCGAAAACATTCAGTACTTC,CASSDDRLAGGTENIQYF
-,-,TRBJ2-7,TRBV5-1,TGCGCCAGCAGCTTTGACGGGAACTACGAGCAGTACTTC,CASSFDGNYEQYF
-,-,TRBJ2-5,TRBV27,TGTGCCAGCAGTAAACTCCTTCCAGGAGAGACCCAGTACTTC,CASSKLLPGETQYF
-,TRBD1,TRBJ1-1,TRBV11-2,TGTGCCAGCAGCTTAAAGGGACAGGGATGGGACACTGAAGCTTTCTTT,CASSLKGQGWDTEAFF
-,-,TRBJ2-7,TRBV10-3,TGTGCCATCAGCGGGACATCCTACAAGCAGTACTTC,CAISGTSYKQYF
-,TRBD1,TRBJ2-1,TRBV5-4,TGTGCCAGCAGCCAAGATCCGGGACAGGGCTACAATGAGCAGTTCTTC,CASSQDPGQGYNEQFF
-,TRBD1,TRBJ1-5,TRBV5-5,TGTGCCAGCAGCCGTTACACAGGGGGCAATCAGCCCCAGCATTTT,CASSRYTGGNQPQHF
-,TRBD1,TRBJ2-3,TRBV15,TGTGCCACCAGCTCAAACAGGGGGCTAGATACGCAGTATTTT,CATSSNRGLDTQYF
-,TRBD1,TRBJ1-2,TRBV2,TGTGCCAGCACCGGGACAGCTAACTATGGCTACACCTTC,CASTGTANYGYTF
-,-,TRBJ2-2,TRBV7-8,TGTGCCAGCAGCTTTCGGACAGTCTCGAACACCGGGGAGCTGTTTTTT,CASSFRTVSNTGELFF
-,-,TRBJ1-4,TRBV15,TGTGCCACCAGCCCAAGGACAGCAACTAATGAAAAACTGTTTTTT,CATSPRTATNEKLFF
-,-,TRBJ1-2,TRBV6-1,TGTGCCAGCAGTGATCCTCGGGACACCCAGGGGGGCTACACCTTC,CASSDPRDTQGGYTF
-,TRBD2,TRBJ2-3,TRBV7-9,TGTGCCAGCAGCTTAGTAGCGGGAGGCACAGATACGCAGTATTTT,CASSLVAGGTDTQYF
-,-,TRBJ1-5,TRBV29-1,TGCAGCGTTGCGAGGGAGAATCAGCCCCAGCATTTT,CSVARENQPQHF
-,-,TRBJ2-7,TRBV2,TGTGCCAGCAGTGATCCTGACAGGCCCGCATCCTACGAGCAGTACTTC,CASSDPDRPASYEQYF
-,-,TRBJ2-6,TRBV6-1,TGTGCCAGCAGTCAACAGGGATCTGGGGCCAACGTCCTGACTTTC,CASSQQGSGANVLTF
-,-,TRBJ2-7,TRBV2,TGTGCCAGCAGTGACTACAGATTCTACGAGCAGTACTTC,CASSDYRFYEQYF
-,TRBD1,TRBJ1-5,TRBV29-1,TGCAGCGTTGAAGATGGGACAGGGCCCCAGCATTTT,CSVEDGTGPQHF
-,-,TRBJ1-2,TRBV6-6,TGTGCCAGCAGTTACTCGACGGCTAGGGAGAACTATGGCTACACCTTC,CASSYSTARENYGYTF
-,-,TRBJ2-7,TRBV29-1,TGCAGCGGGACAGATAATTCCTACGAGCAGTACTTC,CSGTDNSYEQYF
-,TRBD2,TRBJ2-7,TRBV7-3,TGTGCCAGCAGCCTAACTAGCGGGGGGGTTTACGAGCAGTACTTC,CASSLTSGGVYEQYF
-,-,TRBJ2-5,TRBV2,TGTGCCAGCAGTACTAGCCGAGCAGGGACCCAAGAGACCCAGTACTTC,CASSTSRAGTQETQYF
-,-,TRBJ1-3,TRBV4-1,TGCGCCAGCAGCCAGGATGACAGCTCTGGAAACACCATATATTTT,CASSQDDSSGNTIYF
-,-,TRBJ1-2,TRBV2,TGTGCCAGCAGTGAATCAGGGGATTACTATGGCTACACCTTC,CASSESGDYYGYTF
-,-,TRBJ2-7,TRBV6-6,TGTGCCAGCAGAGACAGGCTTAGAGAGCAGTACTTC,CASRDRLREQYF
-,-,TRBJ2-7,TRBV4-2,TGTGCCAGCAGCCCCGACTACTACGAGCAGTACTTC,CASSPDYYEQYF
-,-,TRBJ2-7,TRBV2,TGTGCCAGCAGTGATAGCCGAGGCTACGAGCAGTACTTC,CASSDSRGYEQYF
-,-,TRBJ2-3,TRBV6-1,TGTGCCAGCAGTGAAGCGCCCGGAGATACGCAGTATTTT,CASSEAPGDTQYF
-,-,TRBJ1-1,TRBV7-9,TGTGCCAGCAGCTTAGGGCCCACATACACTGAAGCTTTCTTT,CASSLGPTYTEAFF
once,TRBD1,TRBJ1-4,TRBV13,TGTGCCAGCAGATGGACAGGGGACAATGAAAAACTGTTTTTT,CASRWTGDNEKLFF
-,TRBD2,TRBJ2-3,TRBV28,TGTGCCAGCAGTTTTAGCGGGAGACAAGATACGCAGTATTTT,CASSFSGRQDTQYF
-,TRBD1,TRBJ1-5,TRBV27,TGTGCCAGCAGTCCCGGGACAGGGGCCAATCAGCCCCAGCATTTT,CASSPGTGANQPQHF
-,-,TRBJ1-6,TRBV5-4,TGTGCCAGCAGCTTGGGAGGGGGGGCGAGTGATTCACCCCTCCACTTT,CASSLGGGASDSPLHF
-,TRBD1,TRBJ1-4,TRBV6-4,TGTGCCACCAGACAATTTGGACAGGGAGATGAAAAACTGTTTTTT,CATRQFGQGDEKLFF
-,TRBD1,TRBJ1-1,TRBV6-6,TGTGCCAGCAGTTACCTGGACAGGGGCCCGAACACTGAAGCTTTCTTT,CASSYLDRGPNTEAFF
few,TRBD2,TRBJ2-7,TRBV6-1,TGTGCCAGCAGTGAAGTGACTAGCGGGAGCTACGAGCAGTACTTC,CASSEVTSGSYEQYF